This TCR beta chain appears in the sequencing data of a study of cytomegalovirus exposure and HLA in healthy donors. Points on this clone: Its target is not known.

Findings and limits, study-wide: A classifier reportedly called cytomegalovirus status with high sensitivity and specificity. An observed cluster of highly shared sequence variants was recorded as a likely sequencing artifact. The authors later found TCR association rates varying by HLA locus, with DRB1 most and HLA-C fewest.

Despite likely unrecorded immune exposures, the donors were nominally healthy at the time of sampling. The primer mix had 60 Vbeta and 13 Jbeta primers. The method was immunoSEQ multiplex PCR; TCRdb's version includes in-frame clones alone and lacks a portion of them. The repertoire holds about 190,000 clones, with approximately 80% as singletons. CDR1 and CDR2 (germline): SGHAT, FQNNGV. The CDR3 covers 15 residues. Specimen: PBMCs. This clonotype was obtained from a woman in her 30s in good health and CMV-seropositive. J is TRBJ2-5 and V is TRBV11-2, with 8 bases identical to TRBD2. The J call may be wrong; the DNA end is better matched by TRBJ2-7. The CDR3 reads CASRQSGGTTYEQYF. In DNA, the CDR3 is TGTGCCAGCAGACAAAGCGGGGGAACTACCTACGAGCAGTACTTC.